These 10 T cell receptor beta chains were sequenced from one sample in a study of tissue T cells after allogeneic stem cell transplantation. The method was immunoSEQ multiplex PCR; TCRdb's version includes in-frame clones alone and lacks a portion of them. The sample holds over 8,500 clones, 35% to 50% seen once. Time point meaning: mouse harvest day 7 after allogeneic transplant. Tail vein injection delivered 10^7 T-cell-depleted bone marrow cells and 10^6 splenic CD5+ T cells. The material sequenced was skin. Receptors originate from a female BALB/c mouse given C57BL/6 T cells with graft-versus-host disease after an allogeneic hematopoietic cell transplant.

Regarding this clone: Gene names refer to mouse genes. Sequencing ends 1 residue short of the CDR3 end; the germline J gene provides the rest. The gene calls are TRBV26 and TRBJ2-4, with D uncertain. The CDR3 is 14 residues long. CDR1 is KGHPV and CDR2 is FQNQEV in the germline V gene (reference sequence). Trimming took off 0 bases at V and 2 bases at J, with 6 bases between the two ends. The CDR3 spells CASSLSRHQNTLYF. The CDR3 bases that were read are TGTGCCAGCAGTCTGTCGAGACATCAAAACACCTTGTAC.

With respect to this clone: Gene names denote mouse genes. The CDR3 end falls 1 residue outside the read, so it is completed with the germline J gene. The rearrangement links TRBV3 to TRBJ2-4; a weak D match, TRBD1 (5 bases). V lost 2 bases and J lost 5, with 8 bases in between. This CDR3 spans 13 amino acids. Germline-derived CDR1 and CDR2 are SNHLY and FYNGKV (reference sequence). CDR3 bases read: TGTGCCAGCAGCTTAAGGCAGGGAAACACCTTGTAC. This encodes CASSLRQGNTLY. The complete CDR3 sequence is CASSLRQGNTLYF.

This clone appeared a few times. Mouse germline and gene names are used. The sequenced CDR3 bases are TGTGCCAGCTCTCACAGGGTACAAGACACCCAGTAC. Its translation is CASSHRVQDTQY. In full, the CDR3 reads CASSHRVQDTQYF. This chain links TRBV12-1 with TRBJ2-5; perhaps TRBD1 as D (6 bases). The CDR3 end falls 1 residue outside the read, so it is completed with the germline J gene. CDR1 is SGHSN, CDR2 HYEKVE, per germline. Trimming left V 2 bases short and J 3 bases short, with 8 bases between. The CDR3 is made up of 13 amino acids.

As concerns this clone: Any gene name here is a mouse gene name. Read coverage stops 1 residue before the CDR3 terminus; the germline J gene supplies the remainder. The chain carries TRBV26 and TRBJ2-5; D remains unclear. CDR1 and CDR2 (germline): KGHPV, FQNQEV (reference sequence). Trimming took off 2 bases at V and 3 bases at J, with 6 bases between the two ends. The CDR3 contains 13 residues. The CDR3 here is CASSLNSQDTQYF. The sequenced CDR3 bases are TGTGCCAGCAGTCTGAACAGTCAAGACACCCAGTAC.

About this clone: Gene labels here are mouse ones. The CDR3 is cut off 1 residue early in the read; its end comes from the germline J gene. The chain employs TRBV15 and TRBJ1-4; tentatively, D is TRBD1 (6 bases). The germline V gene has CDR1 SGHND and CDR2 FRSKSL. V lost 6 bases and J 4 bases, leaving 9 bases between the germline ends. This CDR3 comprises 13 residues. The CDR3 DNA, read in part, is TGTGCCAGCAGGGGACAATTCAACGAAAGATTATTT. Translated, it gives CASRGQFNERLF. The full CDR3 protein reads CASRGQFNERLFF. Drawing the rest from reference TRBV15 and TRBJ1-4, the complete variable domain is DAGVTQTPRHEVAEKGQTIILKCEPVSGHNDLFWYRQTKIQGLELLSYFRSKSLMEDGGAFKDRFKAEMLNSSFSTLKIQPTEPKDSAVYLCASRGQFNERLFFGHGTKLSVL.

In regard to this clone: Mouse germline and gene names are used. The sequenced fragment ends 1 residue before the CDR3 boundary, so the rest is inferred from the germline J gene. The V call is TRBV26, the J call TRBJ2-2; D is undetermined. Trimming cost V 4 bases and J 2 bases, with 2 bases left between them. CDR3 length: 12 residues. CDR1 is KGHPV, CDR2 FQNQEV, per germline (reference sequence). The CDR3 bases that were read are TGTGCCAGCAGTCGGAACACCGGGCAGCTCTAC. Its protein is CASSRNTGQLY. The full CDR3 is CASSRNTGQLYF.

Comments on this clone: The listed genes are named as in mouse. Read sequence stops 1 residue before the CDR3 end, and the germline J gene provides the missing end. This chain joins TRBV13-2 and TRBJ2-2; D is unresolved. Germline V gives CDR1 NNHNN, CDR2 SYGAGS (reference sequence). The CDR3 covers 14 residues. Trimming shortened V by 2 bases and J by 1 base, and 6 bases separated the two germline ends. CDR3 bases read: TGTGCCAGCGGTGAAGGGAAAAACACCGGGCAGCTCTAC. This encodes CASGEGKNTGQLY. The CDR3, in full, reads CASGEGKNTGQLYF.

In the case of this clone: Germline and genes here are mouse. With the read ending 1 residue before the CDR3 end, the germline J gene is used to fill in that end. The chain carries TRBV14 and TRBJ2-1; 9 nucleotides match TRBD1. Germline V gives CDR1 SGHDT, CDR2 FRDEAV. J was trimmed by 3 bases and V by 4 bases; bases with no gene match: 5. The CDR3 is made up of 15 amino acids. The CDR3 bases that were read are TGTGCCAGCAGTAGGGCGGGACAGGGCTATGCTGAGCAGTTC. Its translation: CASSRAGQGYAEQF. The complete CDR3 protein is CASSRAGQGYAEQFF. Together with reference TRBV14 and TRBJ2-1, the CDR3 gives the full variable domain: EAGVTQSPRYAVLQEGQAVSFWCDPISGHDTLYWYQQPRDQGPQLLVYFRDEAVIDNSQLPSDRFSAVRPKGTNSTLKIQSAKQGDTATYLCASSRAGQGYAEQFFGPGTRLTVL.

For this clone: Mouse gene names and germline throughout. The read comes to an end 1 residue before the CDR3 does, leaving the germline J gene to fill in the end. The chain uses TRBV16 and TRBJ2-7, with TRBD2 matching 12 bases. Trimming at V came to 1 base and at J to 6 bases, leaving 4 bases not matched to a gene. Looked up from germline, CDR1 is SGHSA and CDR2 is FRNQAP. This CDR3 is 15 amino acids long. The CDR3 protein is CASSLAGTGGFEQYF. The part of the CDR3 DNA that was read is TGTGCAAGCAGCTTAGCCGGGACTGGGGGGTTTGAACAGTAC.

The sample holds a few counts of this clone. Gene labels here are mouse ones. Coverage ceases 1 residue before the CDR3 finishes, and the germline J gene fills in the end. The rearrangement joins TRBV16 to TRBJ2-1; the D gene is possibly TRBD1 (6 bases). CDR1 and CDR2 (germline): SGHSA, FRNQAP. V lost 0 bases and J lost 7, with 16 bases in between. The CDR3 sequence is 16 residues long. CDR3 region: CASSLDRTVSLAEQFF. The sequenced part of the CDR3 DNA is TGTGCAAGCAGCTTAGATAGGACAGTCAGCCTGGCTGAGCAGTTC.